This T cell receptor beta chain was captured by sequencing in a study of cytomegalovirus exposure and HLA in healthy donors. Points from the study as a whole: Reported results showed that the classifier diagnosed cytomegalovirus status with high specificity and sensitivity.

Trimming removed 2 bases from V and 6 bases from J; junction bases left unmatched: 12. This CDR3 region has 17 residues. The germline gives CDR1 MNHNS, CDR2 SASEGT. About this clone: The antigen is unknown.

Libraries were prepared by immunoSEQ multiplex PCR; TCRdb keeps only in-frame clonotypes and omits some of them. The sample has 100,000 or so clones; 85% are singletons. The origin of this receptor is a man younger than 35 in good health and CMV-seropositive. This chain joins TRBV6-1 and TRBJ2-5; 10 bases align to TRBD2. The source material was PBMCs. The DNA for the CDR3 is TGTGCCAGCAGTGAATTTCCTAGCGGGAGAACTTATAAGACCCAGTACTTC. It codes for CASSEFPSGRTYKTQYF.